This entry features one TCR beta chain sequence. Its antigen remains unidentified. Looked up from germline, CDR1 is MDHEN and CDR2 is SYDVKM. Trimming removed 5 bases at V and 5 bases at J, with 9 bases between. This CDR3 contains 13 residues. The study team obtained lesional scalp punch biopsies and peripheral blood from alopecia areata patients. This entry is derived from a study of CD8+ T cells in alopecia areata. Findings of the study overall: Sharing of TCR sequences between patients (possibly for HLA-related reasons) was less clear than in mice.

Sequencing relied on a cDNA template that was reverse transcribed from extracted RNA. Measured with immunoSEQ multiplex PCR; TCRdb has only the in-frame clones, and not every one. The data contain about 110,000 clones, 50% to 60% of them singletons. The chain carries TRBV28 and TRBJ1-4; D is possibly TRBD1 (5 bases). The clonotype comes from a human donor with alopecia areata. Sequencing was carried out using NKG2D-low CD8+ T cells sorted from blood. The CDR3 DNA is TGTGCCAGCAGTCTCGGGGGGAATGAAAAACTGTTTTTT. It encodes CASSLGGNEKLFF.